This TCR beta chain was sequenced during a study of blood T cell repertoires in COVID-19. In the study overall: Sources were T cells, B-cell-depleted T cells, or PBMCs; the material itself was cDNA or gDNA.

Germline CDR1 SGDLS, CDR2 YYNGEE. CDR3 length: 15 residues. The V and J ends lost 5 bases and 8 bases, in that order; junction bases with no gene match: 7. In the original analysis: Amplifying reference gene primers gave estimates of nucleated cell counts. Method: immunoSEQ multiplex PCR; TCRdb's copy keeps in-frame clones and lacks some. The V and J calls and clone size are taken from that table; D and trimming were inferred from the DNA. The repertoire holds just over 300,000 clones, around 92% seen once, with approximately 1.8% in the top ten. The rearrangement joins TRBV9 to TRBJ2-1, with 13 bases fitting TRBD2. The sequenced sample was peripheral blood. The clonotype comes from a woman aged 30 to 39 with COVID-19, enrolled during active disease. As DNA, the CDR3 is TGTGCCAGCAGGGACGGACTAGCGGGGGCGGATGAGCAGTTCTTC. As protein: CASRDGLAGADEQFF. Using reference TRBV9 and TRBJ2-1 for the parts outside the CDR3, the full variable domain is DSGVTQTPKHLITATGQRVTLRCSPRSGDLSVYWYQQSLDQGLQFLIQYYNGEERAKGNILERFSAQQFPDLHSELNLSSLELGDSALYFCASRDGLAGADEQFFGPGTRLTVL.